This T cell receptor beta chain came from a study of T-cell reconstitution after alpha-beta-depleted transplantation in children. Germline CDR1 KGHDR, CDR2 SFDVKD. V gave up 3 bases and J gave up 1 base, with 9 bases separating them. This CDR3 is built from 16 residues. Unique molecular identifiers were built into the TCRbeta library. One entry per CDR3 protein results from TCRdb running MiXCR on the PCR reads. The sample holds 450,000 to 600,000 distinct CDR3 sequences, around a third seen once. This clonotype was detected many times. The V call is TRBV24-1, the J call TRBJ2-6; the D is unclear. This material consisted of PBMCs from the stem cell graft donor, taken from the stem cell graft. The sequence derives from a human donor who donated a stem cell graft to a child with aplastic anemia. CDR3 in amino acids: CATSDVGSSGANVLTF. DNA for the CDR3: TGTGCCACCAGTGATGTCGGTTCGTCTGGGGCCAACGTCCTGACTTTC.